This T cell receptor (beta chain) was identified in a study of cytomegalovirus exposure and HLA in healthy donors (dated by TCRdb to about 2017). With respect to the entire study: An earlier analysis of approximately 640 of the donors reported 250 to 300 Gb of sequence data and roughly 100 million unique TCR beta sequences from 190 million or so T cells. A later analysis re-examined previously published TCR beta repertoires from about 700 donors and added high-resolution HLA genotyping to investigate patterns of TCR occurrence. Along with the roughly 610-subject first cohort, a separate validation cohort of over a hundred different subjects was used. The aim of the study was to test whether cataloging public T cell receptors could identify signatures of past pathogen exposure. Across around 400 genotyped donors of the cohort, an average of about 250,000 unique TCR beta nucleotide sequences per donor were sequenced, and 15% to 20% of those sequences were non-productive. Every discovery cohort repertoire had been produced on one sequencing platform. Of the roughly 390 genotyped donors, 81% fell in the genetic ancestry cluster associated with self-reported Caucasian donors. Rather than using new phenotypic data, the later analysis identified candidate immune exposures from TCR beta sequences and from how often those sequences occurred across donors. Typing coverage differed by locus: A, B, C, DRB1 and DQB1 were typed in about 629-630 donors, DQA1 in about 560, DPA1 in 600 to 610, and DPB1 in around 440. Alongside the repertoire data, information on donor age, sex, ethnicity and CMV serostatus was compiled. Roughly 5 DR-DQ haplotypes were handled as single units for association and clustering, since linkage in the cohort was strong. An early release covering just under 650 HLA-typed donors comprised about 300 gigabases of sequencing data and around 80 million unique TCR sequences. HLA typing included class I and class II loci at four-digit resolution. To predict cytomegalovirus infection status, the study brought together high-throughput TCR immunosequencing, statistical association of individual TCRs with disease status, and machine learning. Using immunosequencing, the study profiled T cell repertoires from fewer than 700 subjects and related those repertoires to cytomegalovirus serostatus. A later genetic analysis took genome-wide SNP genotypes for about 55% of the roughly 700 donors and used that subset as a discovery cohort. To decide whether each TCR beta V gene segment behaved as functional or pseudogenic, an earlier analysis of some 580 of the donors relied on high-throughput TCR beta sequencing.

Study-wide conclusions, independent of this receptor: A further reported finding was that TCR beta sequences accurately predicted the HLA-A and HLA-B alleles for most subjects in the first cohort. In a later genetic analysis, fewer N-insertions in productive TCRs were reported among donors in an Asian-associated ancestry cluster than the roughly 700-donor mean. In an earlier analysis of some 550 of the donors, most TCR beta V segments were observed in productive rearrangements about 87% or about 30% of the time, broadly matching IMGT annotations. Some 16 rarely observed V segments, including chromosome 9 orphons, were excluded from the earlier analysis of about 610 of the donors because counts were too low. Correlated functional status among segregating V segments might be attributable to linkage disequilibrium, but an unknown experimental factor could not be ruled out. Compared with equally common non-associated chains, HLA-associated TCR beta chains in a later analysis were more clonally expanded and had lower generation probabilities. Presence/absence analyses assumed roughly uniform sequencing depth across donors, an assumption that may not hold. HLA typing was unavailable for some donors at each locus, so association tests used only the typed subset. The authors suggested that the approach could potentially be generalized to other disease states and immunological phenotypes. An association between a missense DCLRE1C variant and V-gene and J-gene trimming of TCR beta chains was found in a later genetic analysis and replicated in an independent cohort. A cluster of highly shared sequence variants was judged likely to be a technical artifact of the sequencing pipeline. In the study, 150 to 200 TCR beta chains were listed as associated with cytomegalovirus. In both the original and validation cohorts, the classifier was reported to diagnose cytomegalovirus status with high specificity and sensitivity. Only TCR beta chains were sequenced in this cohort, and the absence of alpha or paired-chain data limited detectable features. Strong co-occurrence of HLA alleles, especially DR and DQ, made assigning TCR associations to individual alleles difficult. Some IMGT-functional V segments, including TRBV6-2 and TRBV6-3, could not be distinguished by the 87-base-pair reads and were therefore excluded. CMV serostatus was the only immune exposure information available for the cohort. Across donors, most TCR sequences were observed very rarely, whereas some public TCRs were present in many individuals. Specific HLA alleles were associated with more than 15,000 TCR beta sequences at a false discovery rate of 0.05 in a later analysis. In a later analysis, the rate of TCR association differed among HLA loci, with DRB1 alleles having the most associated TCRs and HLA-C alleles having the fewest. In a later analysis, several top co-occurrence clusters were reported to appear linked to parvovirus B19, influenza, CMV and Epstein-Barr virus. In vitro tests confirmed that three of the cytomegalovirus-associated TCR beta chains recognize cytomegalovirus antigens. Most CMV-associated TCR beta chains appeared to be HLA-restricted in a later analysis, and the HLA associations seemed to be driven largely by CMV exposure.

V is pruned by 4 bases and J by 5 bases, leaving 3 bases of the junction without a gene match. The germline V gene (reference sequence) supplies CDR1 LNHDA and CDR2 SQIVND. CDR3 length: 15 amino acids, cysteine to phenylalanine. Just the 45-base CDR3 DNA is kept, in frame starting at base 1. Remarks on this clone: What antigen it recognizes has not been identified. No base quality values were provided; no much bigger clone lies one nucleotide off.

The library was prepared using the immunoSEQ multiplex PCR assay. A mixture of 60 forward primers for TCR Vbeta segments and 13 reverse primers for TCR Jbeta segments was used in the multiplex PCR. The CDR3 region of rearranged TCR beta genes was amplified from genomic DNA with a multiplex PCR assay. The amplified TCR beta libraries were sequenced on the Illumina HiSeq System as 87-base-pair reads. In the original analysis: A later analysis tallied approximately 87 million unique TCR beta chains across the 700 or so repertoires, and about 12 million of those chains were shared by two or more donors. A nearest-neighbor algorithm error-corrected the raw reads and collapsed the reads into unique sequences, merging closely related sequences to remove PCR and sequencing errors. V, D and J gene segments were assigned by aligning CDR3 sequences to IMGT reference sequences. Each retained sequence needed at least a six-nucleotide match to both a V gene segment and a J gene segment. Rearrangements were called productive when the CDR3 lacked stop codons and stayed in frame with V and J; all others were non-productive. CDR3 was defined by IMGT convention, running from the second conserved V-encoded cysteine to the conserved J-encoded phenylalanine. In an earlier analysis of some 550 of the donors, sequences lacking an unambiguous match to a single V gene segment were excluded. In an earlier analysis of around 590 of the donors, a V segment was called functional when productive rearrangements were above 56.7%, and segregating when the standard deviation between donors exceeded 5%. A statistical classification framework was developed to diagnose cytomegalovirus status using the catalog of TCR beta chain sequences. In a later analysis, V and J genes were assigned by comparing TCR nucleotide sequences against IMGT/GENE-DB human TR gene sequences. In a later analysis, CDR3 sequences and most-parsimonious VDJ recombination scenarios were assigned using the TCRdist pipeline. A later analysis defined each TCR beta chain by its CDR3 amino acid sequence plus V-gene family, and excluded reads lacking a unique V-gene family. In a later analysis, 500 to 700 highly shared, low-generation-probability nucleotide sequences were removed to address suspected cross-contamination and a sequencing artifact. In a later analysis, a clonal expansion index for each public chain was calculated from normalized within-repertoire ranks of inferred template counts. Generation probabilities in a later analysis came from a VDJ recombination model fitted to out-of-frame rearrangements, and those results were checked against IGoR. Hypergeometric tests were used in a later analysis to score TCR-TCR, TCR-HLA and TCR-CMV co-occurrence, with a repertoire-size bias correction applied to the TCR pairs. False discovery rates were estimated in a later analysis by permuting HLA or CMV assignments 20 times. In a later analysis, co-occurring TCRs were grouped using DBSCAN, and TCRdist sequence similarity was added for clustering within HLA-allele-positive subsets. Co-occurrence clustering excluded repertoires with fewer than 30,000 or more than 120,000 public chains, plus five with anomalous nucleotide sharing. TCRdb mirrors the immuneACCESS table, restricted to in-frame sequences. Some clones are absent from its copies; in checked studies, under half trace to an unresolved V gene, and the reason for the others is unknown. The V and J calls and clone size come from that table; D and trimming were worked out from the DNA. In this sample the table shows roughly 130,000 clones, around three quarters of which occur a single time. Approximately 1.7% of the sample goes to the ten largest clones.

In total, just over 650 healthy bone marrow donors made up the cohort. At the time of sampling, every cohort member was nominally healthy, though immune exposures that went unrecorded were likely present. The donor tested CMV seronegative, placing the donor among the 300 to 450 seronegative members of the cohort. Each donor provided a peripheral blood sample, and peripheral blood mononuclear cells were used for TCR beta sequencing. Genomic DNA extraction from the blood cell samples was performed with the Qiagen DNeasy Blood Extraction Kit. The specimen sequenced was PBMCs. The receptor was derived from a woman between 45 and 60 years old in good health and CMV-seronegative. The chain uses TRBV19 and TRBJ2-1; TRBD2 aligns with 12 central bases. In nucleotide form, the sequence is TGTGCCAGTAGTAGCCTAGCGGGAGGGAACAATGAGCAGTTCTTC. The resulting protein is CASSSLAGGNNEQFF.